This TCR beta chain was identified in a study of T cells in localized non-small cell lung cancer. Details on this clone: As yet, its antigen is unknown.

Produced via immunoSEQ multiplex PCR; TCRdb's table is partial and in-frame only. The sample yields around 36,000 clones, roughly 77% seen once. Study outcomes and limitations: The highest T cell clonality was in uninvolved adjacent lung, above tumor. Sequencing involved a lone tumor region, leaving heterogeneity possible. Detection in adjacent lung was observed for a median roughly 62 of the top 100 tumor clones. Longer overall survival was seen with higher T cell density measured in blood.

Germline CDR1 is LNHDA and CDR2 is SQIVND (reference sequence). Trimming removed 3 bases from V and 5 bases from J; junction bases left unmatched: 6. The CDR3 is 15 amino acids. This receptor was obtained from a woman between 35 and 75 years old with stage II squamous cell lung carcinoma. The sample consisted of PBMCs, taken before any cancer treatment. The chain carries TRBV19 and TRBJ1-1, with TRBD1 matching over 10 bases. CDR3: CASSMSGTGETEAFF. The CDR3 nucleotides read TGTGCCAGTAGTATGTCTGGGACAGGGGAAACTGAAGCTTTCTTT. The full variable domain, in which reference TRBV19 and TRBJ1-1 provide the parts outside the CDR3, is DGGITQSPKYLFRKEGQNVTLSCEQNLNHDAMYWYRQDPGQGLRLIYYSQIVNDFQKGDIAEGYSVSREKKESFPLTVTSAQKNPTAFYLCASSMSGTGETEAFFGQGTRLTVV.